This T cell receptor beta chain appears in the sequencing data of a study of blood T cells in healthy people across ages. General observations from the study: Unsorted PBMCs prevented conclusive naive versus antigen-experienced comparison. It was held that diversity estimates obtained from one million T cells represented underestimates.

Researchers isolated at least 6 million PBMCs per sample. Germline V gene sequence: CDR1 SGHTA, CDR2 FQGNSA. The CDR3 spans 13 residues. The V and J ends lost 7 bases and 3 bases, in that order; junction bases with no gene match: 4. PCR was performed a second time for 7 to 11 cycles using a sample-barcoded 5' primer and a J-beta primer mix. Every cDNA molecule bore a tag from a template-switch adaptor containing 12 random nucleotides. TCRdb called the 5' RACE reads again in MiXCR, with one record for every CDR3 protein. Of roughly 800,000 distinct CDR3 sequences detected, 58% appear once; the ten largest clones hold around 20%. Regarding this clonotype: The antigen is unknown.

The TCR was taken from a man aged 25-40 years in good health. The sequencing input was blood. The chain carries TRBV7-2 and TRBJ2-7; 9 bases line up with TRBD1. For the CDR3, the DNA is TGTGCCAGCAAGGGACAGGGCAGCTACGAGCAGTACTTC. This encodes CASKGQGSYEQYF.